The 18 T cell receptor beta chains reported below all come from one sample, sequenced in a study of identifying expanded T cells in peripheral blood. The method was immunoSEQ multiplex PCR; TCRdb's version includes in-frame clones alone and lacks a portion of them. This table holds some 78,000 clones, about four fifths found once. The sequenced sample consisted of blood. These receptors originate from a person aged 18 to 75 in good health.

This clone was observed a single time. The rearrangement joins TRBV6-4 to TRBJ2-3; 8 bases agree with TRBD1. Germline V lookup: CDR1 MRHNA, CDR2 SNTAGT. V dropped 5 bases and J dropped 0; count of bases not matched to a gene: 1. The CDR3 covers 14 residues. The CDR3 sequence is CASSRTGSTDTQYF. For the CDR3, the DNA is TGTGCCAGCAGTCGGACAGGGAGCACAGATACGCAGTATTTT.

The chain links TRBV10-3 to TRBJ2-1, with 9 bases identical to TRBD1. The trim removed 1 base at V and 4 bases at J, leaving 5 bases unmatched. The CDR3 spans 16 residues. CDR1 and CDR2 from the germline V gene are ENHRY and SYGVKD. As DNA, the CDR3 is TGTGCCATCAGTGAGTACCGGGACAGGGCATACAATGAGCAGTTCTTC. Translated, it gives CAISEYRDRAYNEQFF.

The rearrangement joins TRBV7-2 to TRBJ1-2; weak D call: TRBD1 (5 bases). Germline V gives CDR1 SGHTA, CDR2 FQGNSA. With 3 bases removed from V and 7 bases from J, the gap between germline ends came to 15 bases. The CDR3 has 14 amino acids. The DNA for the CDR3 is TGTGCCAGCAGCTTCTTAGACAGTCCCTTTGGCTACACCTTC. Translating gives CASSFLDSPFGYTF.

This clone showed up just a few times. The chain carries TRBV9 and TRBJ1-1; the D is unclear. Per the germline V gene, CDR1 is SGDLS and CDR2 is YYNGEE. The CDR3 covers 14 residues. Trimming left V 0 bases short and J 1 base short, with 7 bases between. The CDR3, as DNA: TGTGCCAGCAGCGTAGCGTGGCAGAACACTGAAGCTTTCTTT. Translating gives CASSVAWQNTEAFF.

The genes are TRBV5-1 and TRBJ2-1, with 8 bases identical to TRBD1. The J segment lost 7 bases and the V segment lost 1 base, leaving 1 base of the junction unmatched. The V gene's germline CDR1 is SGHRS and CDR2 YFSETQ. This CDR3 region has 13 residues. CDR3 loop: CASSLHRGNEQFF. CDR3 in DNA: TGCGCCAGCAGCTTGCACAGGGGGAATGAGCAGTTCTTC.

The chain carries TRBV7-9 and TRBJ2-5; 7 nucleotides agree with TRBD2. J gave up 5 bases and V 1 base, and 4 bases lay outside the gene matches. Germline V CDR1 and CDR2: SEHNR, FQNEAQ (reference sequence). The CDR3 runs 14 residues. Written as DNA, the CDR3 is TGTGCCAGCAGCTTAGGCGGGAGTGGGGAGACCCAGTACTTC. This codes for CASSLGGSGETQYF.

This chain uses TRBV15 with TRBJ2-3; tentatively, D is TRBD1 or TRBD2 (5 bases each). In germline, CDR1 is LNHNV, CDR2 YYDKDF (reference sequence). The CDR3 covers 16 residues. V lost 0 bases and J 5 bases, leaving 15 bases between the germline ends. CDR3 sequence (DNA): TGTGCCACCAGCAGAGATTTTTGGGGGAGCGGAGATACGCAGTATTTT. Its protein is CATSRDFWGSGDTQYF.

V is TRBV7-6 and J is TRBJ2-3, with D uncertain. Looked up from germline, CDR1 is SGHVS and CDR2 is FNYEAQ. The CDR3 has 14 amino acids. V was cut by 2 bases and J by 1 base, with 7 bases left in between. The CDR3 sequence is CASSLPGGTDTQYF. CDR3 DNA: TGTGCCAGCAGCTTACCAGGAGGCACAGATACGCAGTATTTT. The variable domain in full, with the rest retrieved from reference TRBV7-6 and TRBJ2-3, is GAGVSQSPRYKVTKRGQDVALRCDPISGHVSLYWYRQALGQGPEFLTYFNYEAQQDKSGLPNDRFSAERPEGSISTLTIQRTEQRDSAMYRCASSLPGGTDTQYFGPGTRLTVL.

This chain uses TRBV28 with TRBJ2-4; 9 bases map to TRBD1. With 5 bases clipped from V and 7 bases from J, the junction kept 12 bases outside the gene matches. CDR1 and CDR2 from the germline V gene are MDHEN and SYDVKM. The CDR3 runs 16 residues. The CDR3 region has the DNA TGTGCCAGCAGTGGACCGGGACAGGGCTCTGGGAACATTCAGTACTTC. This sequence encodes CASSGPGQGSGNIQYF.

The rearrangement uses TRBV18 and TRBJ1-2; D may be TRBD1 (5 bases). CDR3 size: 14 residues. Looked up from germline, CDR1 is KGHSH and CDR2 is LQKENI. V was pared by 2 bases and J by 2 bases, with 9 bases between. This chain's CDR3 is CASSPGAGNYGYTF. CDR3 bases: TGTGCCAGCTCACCAGGGGCAGGGAACTATGGCTACACCTTC.

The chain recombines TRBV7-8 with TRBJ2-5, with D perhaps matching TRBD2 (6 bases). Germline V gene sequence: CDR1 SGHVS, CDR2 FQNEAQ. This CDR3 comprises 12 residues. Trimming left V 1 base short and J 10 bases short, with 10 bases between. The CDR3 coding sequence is TGTGCCAGCAGCTTAGTCGGGGGAAGCCAGTACTTC. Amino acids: CASSLVGGSQYF.

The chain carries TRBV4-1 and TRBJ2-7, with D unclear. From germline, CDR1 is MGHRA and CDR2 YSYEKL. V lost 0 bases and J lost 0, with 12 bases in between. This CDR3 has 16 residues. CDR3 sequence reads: CASSQERASSSYEQYF. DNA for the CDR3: TGCGCCAGCAGCCAAGAACGAGCGTCGAGCTCCTACGAGCAGTACTTC.

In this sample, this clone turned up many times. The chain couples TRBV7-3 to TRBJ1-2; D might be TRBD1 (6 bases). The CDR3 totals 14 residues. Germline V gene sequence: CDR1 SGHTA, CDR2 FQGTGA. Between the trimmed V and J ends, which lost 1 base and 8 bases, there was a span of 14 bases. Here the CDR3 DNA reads TGTGCCAGCAGCTTAAGGCCAGGGGAGTTCGGCTACACCTTC. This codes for CASSLRPGEFGYTF.

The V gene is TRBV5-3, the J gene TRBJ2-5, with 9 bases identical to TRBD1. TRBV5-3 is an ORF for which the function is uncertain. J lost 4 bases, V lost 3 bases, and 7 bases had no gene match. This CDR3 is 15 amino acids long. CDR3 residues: CARSSRDRVSETQYF. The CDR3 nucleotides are TGTGCCAGAAGCTCCCGGGACAGGGTGTCAGAGACCCAGTACTTC.

The CDR3 nucleotides read TGTGCCAGCAGTGAGAGGGGGACAGGGATCTACGAGCAGTACTTC. Its translation: CASSERGTGIYEQYF. This rearrangement joins TRBV2 to TRBJ2-7; 9 bases are shared with TRBD1. CDR3 length: 15 residues. With V trimmed by 3 bases and J by 3 bases, 6 bases remained unmatched. Germline V lookup: CDR1 SNHLY, CDR2 FYNNEI.

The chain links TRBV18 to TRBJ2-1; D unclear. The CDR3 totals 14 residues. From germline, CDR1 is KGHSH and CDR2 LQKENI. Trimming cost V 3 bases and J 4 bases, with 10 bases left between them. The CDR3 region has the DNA TGTGCCAGCTCACCCCTCGTCGCTTACAATGAGCAGTTCTTC. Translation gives CASSPLVAYNEQFF.

CDR3 coding DNA: TGCGCCAGCACCCTGGACAGGTTTGACTACGAGCAGTACTTC. Its translation is CASTLDRFDYEQYF. The chain employs TRBV5-1 and TRBJ2-7; 7 bases line up with TRBD1. The CDR3 has 14 amino acids. V dropped 6 bases and J dropped 3; count of bases not matched to a gene: 9. Germline-derived CDR1 and CDR2 are SGHRS and YFSETQ.

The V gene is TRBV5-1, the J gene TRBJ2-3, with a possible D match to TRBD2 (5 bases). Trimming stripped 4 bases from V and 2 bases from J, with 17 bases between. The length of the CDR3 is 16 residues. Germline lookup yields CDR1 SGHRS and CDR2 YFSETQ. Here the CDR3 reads CASSLGSGKNTDTQYF. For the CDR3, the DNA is TGCGCCAGCAGCCTCGGTTCCGGGAAGAACACAGATACGCAGTATTTT.